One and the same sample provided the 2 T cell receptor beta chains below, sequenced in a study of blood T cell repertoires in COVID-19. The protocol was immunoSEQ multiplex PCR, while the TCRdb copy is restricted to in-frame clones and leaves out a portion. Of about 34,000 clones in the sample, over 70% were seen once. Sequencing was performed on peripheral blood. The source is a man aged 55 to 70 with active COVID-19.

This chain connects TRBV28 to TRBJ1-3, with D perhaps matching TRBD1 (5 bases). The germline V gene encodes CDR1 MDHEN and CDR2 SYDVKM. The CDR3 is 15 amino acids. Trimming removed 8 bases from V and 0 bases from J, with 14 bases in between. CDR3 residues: CASRRQSISGNTIYF. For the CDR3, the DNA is TGTGCCAGCCGCCGACAGTCGATCTCTGGAAACACCATATATTTT.

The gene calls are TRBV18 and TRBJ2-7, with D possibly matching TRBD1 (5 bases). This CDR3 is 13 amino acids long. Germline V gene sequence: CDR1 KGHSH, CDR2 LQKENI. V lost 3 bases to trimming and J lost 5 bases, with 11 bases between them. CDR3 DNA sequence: TGTGCCAGCTCACCTCCAGGGATTAACGAGCAGTACTTC. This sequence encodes CASSPPGINEQYF. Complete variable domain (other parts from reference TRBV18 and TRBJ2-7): NAGVMQNPRHLVRRRGQEARLRCSPMKGHSHVYWYRQLPEEGLKFMVYLQKENIIDESGMPKERFSAEFPKEGPSILRIQQVVRGDSAAYFCASSPPGINEQYFGPGTRLTVT.